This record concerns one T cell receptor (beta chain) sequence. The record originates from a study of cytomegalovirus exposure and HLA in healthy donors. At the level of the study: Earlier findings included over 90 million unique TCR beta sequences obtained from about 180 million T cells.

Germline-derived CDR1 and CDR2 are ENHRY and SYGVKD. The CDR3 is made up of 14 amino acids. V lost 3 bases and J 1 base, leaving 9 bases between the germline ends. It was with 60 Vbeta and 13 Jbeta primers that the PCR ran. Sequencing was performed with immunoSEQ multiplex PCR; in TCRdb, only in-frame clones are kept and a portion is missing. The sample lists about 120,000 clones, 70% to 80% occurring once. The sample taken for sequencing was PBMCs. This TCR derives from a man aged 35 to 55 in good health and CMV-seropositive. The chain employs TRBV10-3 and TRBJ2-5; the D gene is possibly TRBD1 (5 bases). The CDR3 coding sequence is TGTGCCATCAGTGATTCAAGGGGCCAAGAGACCCAGTACTTC. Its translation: CAISDSRGQETQYF.